This T cell receptor beta chain was identified in a study of beta chain features in type 1 diabetes. This clone came up a few times. The V end was cut by 5 bases, the J end by 2 bases, with 16 bases between. This CDR3 spans 16 amino acids. Germline-derived CDR1 and CDR2 are SEHNR and FQNEAQ (reference sequence). Every bit of the isolated RNA underwent reverse transcription, so sequencing read expressed TCRB transcripts. Measured with immunoSEQ multiplex PCR; TCRdb has only the in-frame clones, and not every one. This sample has about 340,000 clones; 7% to 9% occur once, and the top ten carry 0.44%. The sequence was collected from a woman aged 18-30 years in good health. The chain links TRBV7-9 to TRBJ1-5; no clear D. The source material was central memory CD4+ T cells from blood. The CDR3 coding sequence is TGTGCCAGCAGCCCTAGTGAAGGAATGGGCAATCAGCCCCAGCATTTT. This encodes CASSPSEGMGNQPQHF.